What follows are 4 T cell receptor beta chains derived from one specimen sequenced in a study of shared clonotypes between healthy human individuals. TCRdb keeps only in-frame clones here, not all; method: immunoSEQ multiplex PCR. The sample lists about 2.3 million clones, 85% to 95% occurring once. The sample comprised naive CD4+ T cells from PBMCs. Subset of the sample: CD45RA+ positively selected. These receptors were collected from a man aged 18 to 29 in good health. Some clones in this sample may be carry-over from other donors' samples.

The V call is TRBV18, the J call TRBJ1-2; tentatively, D is TRBD1 (6 bases). The CDR3 is made up of 16 amino acids. The V end was cut by 3 bases, the J end by 6 bases, with 20 bases between. CDR1 and CDR2 from the germline V gene are KGHSH and LQKENI. The CDR3 nucleotides are TGTGCCAGCTCACCTCGGCCAGGGGCGTTGGTAGATGGCTACACCTTC. This encodes CASSPRPGALVDGYTF.

The chain couples TRBV28 to TRBJ1-4; D is undetermined. CDR3 length equals 13 residues. V lost 6 bases and J lost 3, with 8 bases in between. Germline values: CDR1 MDHEN, CDR2 SYDVKM. In nucleotides, the CDR3 is TGTGCCAGCAGCGTCAGAGCTAATGAAAAACTGTTTTTT. Its translation: CASSVRANEKLFF.

CDR3 bases: TGTGCCAGCAGCAACTTGTGCGGGAGGGCGAGGTACGAGCAGTACTTC. Its translation: CASSNLCGRARYEQYF. The chain recombines TRBV21-1 with TRBJ2-7; the D call of TRBD2 is as the table states it, not checked on the DNA. TRBV21-1 is deemed a pseudogene. The CDR3 loop spans 16 amino acids.

This clone was recorded once. CDR3 sequence: CASSAPTPGGYGYTF. Written as DNA, the CDR3 is TGTGCCAGCAGCGCACCTACGCCAGGGGGGTATGGCTACACCTTC. The chain is built from TRBV9 and TRBJ1-2, with 7 bases matching TRBD1. The CDR3 extends over 15 amino acids. V dropped 3 bases and J dropped 5; count of bases not matched to a gene: 10. From germline, CDR1 is SGDLS and CDR2 YYNGEE.